Below, 23 T cell receptor beta chains from the same sample are listed, as sequenced in a study of beta chain features in type 1 diabetes. Every isolated RNA sample was fully reverse transcribed, so sequencing captured expressed TCRB transcripts. Some clones are missing from TCRdb's copy, which holds only in-frame ones; the method was immunoSEQ multiplex PCR. The sample lists hundreds of thousands of clones, about 16% seen once, with 0.09% to 0.095% in the top ten. Specimen: naive CD4+ T cells from blood. The receptors originated from a young man in good health.

The chain links TRBV28 to TRBJ2-5; unclear D gene. CDR1 and CDR2 (germline): MDHEN, SYDVKM. This CDR3 region has 15 residues. The V end lost 6 bases, the J end lost 3 bases, and 17 bases lay between the germline ends. The CDR3 reads CASSRYPSPKETQYF. In DNA, the CDR3 is TGTGCCAGCAGCCGATACCCGAGCCCTAAAGAGACCCAGTACTTC.

The rearrangement uses TRBV15 and TRBJ1-2, with TRBD1 matching over 8 bases. This CDR3 spans 17 amino acids. J gave up 4 bases and V 3 bases, and 13 bases lay outside the gene matches. The germline gives CDR1 LNHNV, CDR2 YYDKDF (reference sequence). The CDR3 DNA reads as TGTGCCACCAGCAGGGCAGACAGGGGTTTCGCTAGCTATGGCTACACCTTC. It codes for CATSRADRGFASYGYTF.

This chain joins TRBV7-2 and TRBJ2-7; tentatively, D is TRBD2 (5 bases). Trimming removed 5 bases from V and 0 bases from J, with 8 bases in between. The CDR3 is 13 amino acids. Germline assignment: CDR1 SGHTA and CDR2 FQGNSA. CDR3 loop: CASSPRGSYEQYF. CDR3 coding DNA: TGTGCCAGCAGCCCCCGGGGCTCCTACGAGCAGTACTTC. Using reference TRBV7-2 and TRBJ2-7 for the parts outside the CDR3, the full variable domain is GAGVSQSPSNKVTEKGKDVELRCDPISGHTALYWYRQSLGQGLEFLIYFQGNSAPDKSGLPSDRFSAERTGGSVSTLTIQRTQQEDSAVYLCASSPRGSYEQYFGPGTRLTVT.

The J gene is TRBJ2-7, the V gene TRBV28; D ambiguous. This CDR3 spans 15 amino acids. Trimming shortened V by 3 bases and J by 1 base, and 13 bases separated the two germline ends. Germline V lookup: CDR1 MDHEN, CDR2 SYDVKM. CDR3 loop: CASSFWTYLSYEQYF. The CDR3 nucleotides read TGTGCCAGCAGTTTTTGGACGTACCTTTCCTACGAGCAGTACTTC.

The chain employs TRBV9 and TRBJ2-3, with D perhaps matching TRBD1 or TRBD2 (5 bases each). The germline V and J ends were trimmed by 0 bases and 0 bases, with 8 bases remaining between them. The CDR3 spans 15 residues. Germline loops: CDR1 SGDLS, CDR2 YYNGEE. The CDR3 coding sequence is TGTGCCAGCAGCGTAGGGGGGATGAGCACAGATACGCAGTATTTT. Its protein is CASSVGGMSTDTQYF.

This clone showed up just a few times. The chain recombines TRBV11-2 with TRBJ2-1; 14 positions agree with TRBD2. The germline V gene encodes CDR1 SGHAT and CDR2 FQNNGV. The CDR3 has 15 amino acids. With V trimmed by 4 bases and J by 10 bases, 6 bases remained unmatched. The CDR3 loop reads CASSSLRTSGREQFF. CDR3 DNA: TGTGCCAGCAGCTCATTAAGGACTAGCGGGAGGGAGCAGTTCTTC.

Concerning this clone itself: The same CDR3 is also encoded by other DNA sequences in this sample. V and J are TRBV4-3 and TRBJ2-2; TRBD2 matches 9 bases. V was clipped by 0 bases and J by 7 bases; unmatched bases: 0. Germline assignment: CDR1 LGHNA and CDR2 YSLEER. The CDR3 runs 14 residues. The CDR3 DNA follows: TGCGCCAGCAGCCAAGATAGCGGGGGCGGGGAGCTGTTTTTT. Residues: CASSQDSGGGELFF.

The CDR3 DNA reads TGTGCCAGCAGTCCCTGGGATAGCAATCAGCCCCAGCATTTT. This sequence encodes CASSPWDSNQPQHF. The chain links TRBV27 to TRBJ1-5; D not certain. There are 14 residues in the CDR3. Trimming removed 5 bases at V and 0 bases at J, with 8 bases between. Per germline, CDR1 MNHEY and CDR2 SMNVEV (reference sequence).

In its sample, this clone was seen a few times. V usage is TRBV4-1 and J usage is TRBJ2-3; a weak D match, TRBD1 (5 bases). Trimming shortened V by 0 bases and J by 0 bases, and 25 bases separated the two germline ends. Per the germline V gene, CDR1 is MGHRA and CDR2 is YSYEKL. The CDR3 loop spans 21 amino acids. The DNA for the CDR3 is TGCGCCAGCAGCCAAGACCCCGGACACCTTCGCTTTATTCGAAGCACAGATACGCAGTATTTT. Protein product: CASSQDPGHLRFIRSTDTQYF.

The J gene is TRBJ2-5, the V gene TRBV5-4; 7 bases fit TRBD1. This CDR3 contains 16 residues. V lost 4 bases to trimming and J lost 5 bases; unmatched junction nucleotides: 14. The germline V gene has CDR1 SGHNT and CDR2 YYREEE (reference sequence). CDR3: CASSPIGGLVQETQYF. The CDR3 DNA sequence: TGTGCCAGCAGCCCAATAGGGGGCCTGGTTCAGGAGACCCAGTACTTC.

Note on this clone: Other DNA sequences within the sample encode an identical CDR3. The chain carries TRBV18 and TRBJ1-2, with 7 bases that match TRBD1. CDR1 and CDR2 (germline): KGHSH, LQKENI. Unmatched junction bases numbered 1, after V lost 1 base and J lost 2 bases. CDR3 length equals 14 residues. CDR3 in amino acids: CASSPLGQNYGYTF. CDR3 DNA sequence: TGTGCCAGCTCACCACTGGGACAGAACTATGGCTACACCTTC.

This clone was counted only a few times. The chain recombines TRBV29-1 with TRBJ1-1, with D possibly TRBD1 on 6 matching bases. Looked up from germline, CDR1 is SQVTM and CDR2 is ANQGSEA. The length of the CDR3 is 14 residues. Between the trimmed V and J ends, which lost 5 bases and 0 bases, there was a span of 13 bases. The CDR3 protein is CSVHQGPLNTEAFF. CDR3 nucleotides: TGCAGCGTTCACCAGGGGCCTTTGAACACTGAAGCTTTCTTT.

The V call is TRBV28, the J call TRBJ2-7; perhaps D is TRBD1 or TRBD2 (5 bases each). The V gene's germline CDR1 is MDHEN and CDR2 SYDVKM. V was clipped by 7 bases and J by 4 bases, with 14 bases between them. The CDR3 covers 13 residues. DNA for the CDR3: TGTGCCAGCACTCCGGGACGGTTGTACGAGCAGTACTTC. Translating gives CASTPGRLYEQYF. Using reference TRBV28 and TRBJ2-7 for the parts outside the CDR3, the full variable domain is DVKVTQSSRYLVKRTGEKVFLECVQDMDHENMFWYRQDPGLGLRLIYFSYDVKMKEKGDIPEGYSVSREKKERFSLILESASTNQTSMYLCASTPGRLYEQYFGPGTRLTVT.

The V gene is TRBV28, the J gene TRBJ2-5; D is perhaps TRBD1 (6 bases). From germline, CDR1 is MDHEN and CDR2 SYDVKM. The CDR3 sequence is 15 residues long. Trimming pared 5 bases from V and 7 bases from J, leaving 20 bases between. This chain's CDR3 is CASSTTTGIKRTQYF. CDR3 coding DNA: TGTGCCAGCAGTACAACGACAGGTATCAAGAGGACCCAGTACTTC.

J is TRBJ2-3 and V is TRBV7-9; TRBD2 aligns across 7 bases. The CDR3 runs 15 residues. The V segment lost 3 bases and the J segment 2 bases; nucleotides outside the gene matches: 5. Germline assignment: CDR1 SEHNR and CDR2 FQNEAQ (reference sequence). Written as DNA, the CDR3 is TGTGCCAGCAGCTTTGGGGGGGACTCCACAGATACGCAGTATTTT. Its translation is CASSFGGDSTDTQYF.

In its sample, this clone was seen a few times. The CDR3 nucleotides are TGTGCCAGCAGTTTAGTGCCTGCGGGAGTGAGATACGAGCAGTACTTC. This gives the protein CASSLVPAGVRYEQYF. The chain carries TRBV28 and TRBJ2-7; 7 bases fit TRBD2. The CDR3 totals 16 residues. V was pared by 2 bases and J by 4 bases, with 11 bases of the junction left unmatched. Germline V CDR1 and CDR2: MDHEN, SYDVKM.

This clone was counted only a few times. Mismatch with germline at one junction end may stem from a read error. J is TRBJ1-5 and V is TRBV7-9; D is ambiguous. This CDR3 is 16 amino acids long. Germline V gene sequence: CDR1 SEHNR, CDR2 FQNEAQ (reference sequence). The CDR3 DNA follows: TGTGCCAGCAGCTTAGCGACCGGCAGTAGCCATCAGCCCCAGCATTTT. Encoded protein: CASSLATGSSHQPQHF.

V usage is TRBV27 and J usage is TRBJ2-5; TRBD2 aligns across 9 bases. The CDR3 is made up of 15 amino acids. With V trimmed by 7 bases and J by 1 base, 7 bases remained unmatched. Per germline, CDR1 MNHEY and CDR2 SMNVEV (reference sequence). CDR3 sequence: CASTSRRGGQETQYF. CDR3 DNA: TGTGCCAGCACTTCCCGGCGGGGGGGCCAAGAGACCCAGTACTTC.

V and J are TRBV7-2 and TRBJ2-5, with a weak D call TRBD1 (6 bases). Trimming pared 6 bases from V and 0 bases from J, leaving 11 bases between. This CDR3 is 14 amino acids long. Germline values: CDR1 SGHTA, CDR2 FQGNSA. The CDR3 sequence is CASSQDRYQETQYF. The CDR3 DNA is TGTGCCAGCAGTCAGGACAGATACCAAGAGACCCAGTACTTC.

This chain joins TRBV5-8 and TRBJ1-1; D unresolved. Germline assignment: CDR1 SGHTS and CDR2 YDEGEE. CDR3 length: 14 residues. The V gene lost 5 bases and the J gene lost 6 bases, with 17 bases spanning the gap. As DNA, the CDR3 is TGTGCCAGCAGTCGCTCTACGGGTGCTTCTGAAGCTTTCTTT. The encoded protein is CASSRSTGASEAFF.

The chain uses TRBV6-5 and TRBJ2-7; D assignment may be TRBD1 or TRBD2 (5 bases each). Germline-derived CDR1 and CDR2 are MNHEY and SVGAGI. This CDR3 is built from 14 residues. The ends were cut back, 6 bases at V and 0 bases at J, with 12 bases in the middle. The CDR3 DNA reads as TGTGCCAGCAGCCTCCGGGACCCCTCCTACGAGCAGTACTTC. This translates into CASSLRDPSYEQYF.

The V and J genes are TRBV4-2 and TRBJ1-2, with D unclear. There are 13 residues in the CDR3. Trimming took off 4 bases at V and 3 bases at J, with 9 bases between the two ends. Germline loops: CDR1 LGHNA, CDR2 YNFKEQ. The CDR3 sequence is CASSRTGDYGYTF. CDR3 coding DNA: TGTGCCAGCAGCCGAACGGGAGACTATGGCTACACCTTC.

The V and J genes are TRBV5-4 and TRBJ2-7, with D unclear. The germline V gene encodes CDR1 SGHNT and CDR2 YYREEE (reference sequence). This CDR3 region has 16 residues. V lost 0 bases and J lost 3, with 16 bases in between. CDR3 DNA sequence: TGTGCCAGCAGCTTGGCCTCCGGAGTGATGCACTACGAGCAGTACTTC. This encodes CASSLASGVMHYEQYF.